Detailed here is one T cell receptor (beta chain). Its specificity is unknown. The entry originates in a study of T cell responses to AZD1222 COVID-19 vaccine. Only in-frame clones appear in the TCRdb table, and some are missing; sequencing was by immunoSEQ multiplex PCR. The table includes 150,000 to 180,000 clones, more than 85% detected once. The germline V and J ends were trimmed by 6 bases and 3 bases, with 14 bases remaining between them. Germline V lookup: CDR1 MNHEY, CDR2 SVGEGT. CDR3 length: 14 residues. Study-level findings and limits: Only a handful of people who got AZD1222 tested seropositive at baseline. Recipients of two AZD1222 doses showed rising Spike-specific TCR breadth and depth. It should be noted that donors were predominantly white British and more often female, and clonal diversity was possibly underestimated.

This receptor was taken from an adult who had recovered from COVID-19. This chain connects TRBV6-2 or TRBV6-3 to TRBJ1-1; D may be TRBD1 (5 bases). The sequencing here drew on peripheral blood, taken after recovery from COVID-19. The CDR3 nucleotides are TGTGCCAGCAGCCAAAGCGGGGGGTACACTGAAGCTTTCTTT. Translating it yields CASSQSGGYTEAFF.